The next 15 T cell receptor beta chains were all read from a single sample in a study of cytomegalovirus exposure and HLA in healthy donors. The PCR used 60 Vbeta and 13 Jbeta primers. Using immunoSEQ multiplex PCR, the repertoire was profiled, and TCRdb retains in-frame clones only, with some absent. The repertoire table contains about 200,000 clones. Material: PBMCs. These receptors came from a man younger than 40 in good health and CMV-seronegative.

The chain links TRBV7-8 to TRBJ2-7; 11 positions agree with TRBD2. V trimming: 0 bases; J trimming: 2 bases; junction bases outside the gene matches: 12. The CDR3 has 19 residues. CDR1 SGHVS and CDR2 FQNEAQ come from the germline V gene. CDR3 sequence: CASSLAVGASGRTPYEQYF. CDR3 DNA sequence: TGTGCCAGCAGCTTAGCGGTGGGGGCTAGCGGGAGGACCCCCTACGAGCAGTACTTC.

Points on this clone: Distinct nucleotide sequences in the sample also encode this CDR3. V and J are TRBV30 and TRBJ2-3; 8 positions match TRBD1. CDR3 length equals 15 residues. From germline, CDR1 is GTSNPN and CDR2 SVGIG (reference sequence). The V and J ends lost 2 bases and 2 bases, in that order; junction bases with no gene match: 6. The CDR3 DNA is TGTGCCTGGAGTAGGGGCCAGGGGGCCACAGATACGCAGTATTTT. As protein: CAWSRGQGATDTQYF.

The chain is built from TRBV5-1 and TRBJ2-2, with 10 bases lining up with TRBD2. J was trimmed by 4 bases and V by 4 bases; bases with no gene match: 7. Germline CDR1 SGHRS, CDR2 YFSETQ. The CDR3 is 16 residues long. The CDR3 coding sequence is TGCGCCAGCAGCCCCCCGGGACTAGCGACCACCGGGGAGCTGTTTTTT. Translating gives CASSPPGLATTGELFF.

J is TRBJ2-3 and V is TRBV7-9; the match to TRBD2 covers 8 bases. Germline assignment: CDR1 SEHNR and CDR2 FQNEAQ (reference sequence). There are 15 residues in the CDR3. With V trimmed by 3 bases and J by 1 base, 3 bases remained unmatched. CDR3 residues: CASSLETSGTDTQYF. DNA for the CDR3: TGTGCCAGCAGCTTGGAGACTAGCGGCACAGATACGCAGTATTTT.

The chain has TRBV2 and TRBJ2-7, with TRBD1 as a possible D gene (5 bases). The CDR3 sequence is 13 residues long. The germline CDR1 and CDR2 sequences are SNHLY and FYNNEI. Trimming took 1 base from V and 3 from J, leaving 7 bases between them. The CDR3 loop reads CASSEGTGYEQYF. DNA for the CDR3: TGTGCCAGCAGTGAAGGTACAGGCTACGAGCAGTACTTC.

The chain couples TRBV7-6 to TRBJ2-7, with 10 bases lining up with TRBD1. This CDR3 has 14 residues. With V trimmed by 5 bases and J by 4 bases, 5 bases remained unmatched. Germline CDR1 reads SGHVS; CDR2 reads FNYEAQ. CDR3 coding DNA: TGTGCCAGCAGCCTGGGACAGGGGAAGTACGAGCAGTACTTC. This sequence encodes CASSLGQGKYEQYF.

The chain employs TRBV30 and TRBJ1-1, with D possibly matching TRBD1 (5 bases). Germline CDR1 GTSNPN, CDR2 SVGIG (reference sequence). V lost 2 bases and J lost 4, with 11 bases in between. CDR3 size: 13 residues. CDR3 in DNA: TGTGCCTGGAGTCTTGAAAGGGGCACTGAAGCTTTCTTT. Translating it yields CAWSLERGTEAFF. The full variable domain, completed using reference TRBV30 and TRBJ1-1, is SQTIHQWPATLVQPVGSPLSLECTVEGTSNPNLYWYRQAAGRGLQLLFYSVGIGQISSEVPQNLSASRPQDRQFILSSKKLLLSDSGFYLCAWSLERGTEAFFGQGTRLTVV.

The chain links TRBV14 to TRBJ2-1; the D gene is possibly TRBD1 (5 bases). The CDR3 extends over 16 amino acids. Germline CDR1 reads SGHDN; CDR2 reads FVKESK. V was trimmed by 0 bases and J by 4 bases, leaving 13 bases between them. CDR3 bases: TGTGCCAGCAGCCAAGACGCAGGGAAGAGGTACAATGAGCAGTTCTTC. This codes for CASSQDAGKRYNEQFF.

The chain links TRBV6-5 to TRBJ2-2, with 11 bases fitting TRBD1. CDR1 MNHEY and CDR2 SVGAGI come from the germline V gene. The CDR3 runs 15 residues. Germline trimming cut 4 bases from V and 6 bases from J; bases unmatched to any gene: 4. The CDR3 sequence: CASSLRDRGSGELFF. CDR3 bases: TGTGCCAGCAGTTTAAGGGACAGGGGGTCCGGGGAGCTGTTTTTT.

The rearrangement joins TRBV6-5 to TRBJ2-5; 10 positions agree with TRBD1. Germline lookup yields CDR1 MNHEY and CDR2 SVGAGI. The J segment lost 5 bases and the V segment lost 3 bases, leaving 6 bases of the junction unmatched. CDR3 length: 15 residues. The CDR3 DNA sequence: TGTGCCAGCAGTTATAGAGACAGGGGGCTCGAGACCCAGTACTTC. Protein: CASSYRDRGLETQYF.

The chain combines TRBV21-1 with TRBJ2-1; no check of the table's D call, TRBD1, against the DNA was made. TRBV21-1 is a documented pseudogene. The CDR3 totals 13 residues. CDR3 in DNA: TGTGCCAGCAGCAACCCTCAGAACAATGAGCAGTTCTTC. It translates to CASSNPQNNEQFF.

The CDR3: CASSRKRGSNQPQHF. The CDR3 DNA reads as TGTGCCAGCAGCCGAAAGCGGGGATCCAATCAGCCCCAGCATTTT. The chain joins TRBV7-8 to TRBJ1-5; D remains ambiguous. The CDR3 covers 15 residues. Germline V lookup: CDR1 SGHVS, CDR2 FQNEAQ. V lost 5 bases to trimming and J lost 3 bases, with 14 bases between them.

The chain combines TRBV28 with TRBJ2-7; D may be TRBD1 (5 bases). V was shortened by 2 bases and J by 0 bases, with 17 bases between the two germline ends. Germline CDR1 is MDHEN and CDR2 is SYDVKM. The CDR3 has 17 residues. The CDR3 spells CASSLPHQGPLSYEQYF. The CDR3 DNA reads TGTGCCAGCAGTTTACCACATCAGGGTCCCCTCTCCTACGAGCAGTACTTC.

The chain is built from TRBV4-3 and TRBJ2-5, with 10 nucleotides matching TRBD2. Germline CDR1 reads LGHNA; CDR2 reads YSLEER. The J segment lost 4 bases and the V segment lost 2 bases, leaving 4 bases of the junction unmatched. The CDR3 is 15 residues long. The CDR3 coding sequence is TGCGCCAGCAGCCAACAACTAGCGGGGCTAGAGACCCAGTACTTC. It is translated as CASSQQLAGLETQYF.

CDR3 nucleotide sequence: TGTGCCAGCAGCCCGGGACTAAGCAATCAGCCCCAGCATTTT. Translated, it gives CASSPGLSNQPQHF. This rearrangement joins TRBV6-5 to TRBJ1-5, with a weak D call TRBD1 (5 bases). The germline V gene encodes CDR1 MNHEY and CDR2 SVGAGI. This CDR3 is 14 amino acids long. V lost 6 bases and J lost 1, with 10 bases in between.